This TCR beta chain was identified during a study of T cells in Graves' hyperthyroidism and ophthalmopathy. Study-wide background: Initial diagnosis, before any treatment, was when peripheral blood was collected.

Stable hyperthyroidism: no ophthalmopathy progression over 18 months of follow-up. Exclusion of a patient resulted from uncontrolled infection, other autoimmune disease, pregnancy or lactation. Diagnoses used clinical symptoms, serum thyroxine and TRAb, thyroid ultrasound and orbital computed tomography. Amplification of TCR beta CDR3 regions was performed using RNA transcripts as template. Carried out on the TCR CDR3, a first-round RT-PCR used the HTBI primer set. TCRdb fed the multiplex PCR reads into MiXCR, producing one record per CDR3 protein. This sample carries 75,000 to 100,000 distinct CDR3 sequences, about half of them seen once, and the ten largest clones take around 30%. Per germline, CDR1 MGHDK and CDR2 SYGVNS. The CDR3 has 13 residues.

What was sequenced was blood. This chain uses TRBV25-1 with TRBJ1-1; D gene uncertain. The TCR sequence derives from a woman aged 40 to 50 with Graves' hyperthyroidism. CDR3 nucleotide sequence: TGTGCTAGAAAGGGTGACATGAACACTGAAGCTTTCTTT. Its translation is CARKGDMNTEAFF.